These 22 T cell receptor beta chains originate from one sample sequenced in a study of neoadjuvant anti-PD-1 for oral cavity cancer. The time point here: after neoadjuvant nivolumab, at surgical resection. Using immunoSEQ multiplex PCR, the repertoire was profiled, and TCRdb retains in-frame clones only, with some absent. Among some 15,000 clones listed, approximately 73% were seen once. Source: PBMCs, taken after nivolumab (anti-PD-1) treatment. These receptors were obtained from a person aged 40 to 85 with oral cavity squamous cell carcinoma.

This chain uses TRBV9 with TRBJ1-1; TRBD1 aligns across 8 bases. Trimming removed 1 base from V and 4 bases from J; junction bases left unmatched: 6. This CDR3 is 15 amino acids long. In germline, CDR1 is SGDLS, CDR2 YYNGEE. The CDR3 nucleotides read TGTGCCAGCAGCGTATATCAAACAGGGGGCACTGAAGCTTTCTTT. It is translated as CASSVYQTGGTEAFF.

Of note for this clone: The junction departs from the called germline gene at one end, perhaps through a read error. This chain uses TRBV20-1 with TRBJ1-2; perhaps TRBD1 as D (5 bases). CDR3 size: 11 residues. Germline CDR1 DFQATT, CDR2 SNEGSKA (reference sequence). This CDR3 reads CSARKGIGSGF. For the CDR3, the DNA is TGCAGTGCTAGAAAGGGGATTGGGTCTGGCTTC.

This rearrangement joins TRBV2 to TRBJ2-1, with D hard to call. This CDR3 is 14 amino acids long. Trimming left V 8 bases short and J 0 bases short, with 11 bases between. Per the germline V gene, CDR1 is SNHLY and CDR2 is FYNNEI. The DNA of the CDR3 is TGTGCCAGCGACCCCCTGAGCTCCTACAATGAGCAGTTCTTC. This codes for CASDPLSSYNEQFF. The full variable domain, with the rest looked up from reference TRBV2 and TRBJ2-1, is EPEVTQTPSHQVTQMGQEVILRCVPISNHLYFYWYRQILGQKVEFLVSFYNNEISEKSEIFDDQFSVERPDGSNFTLKIRSTKLEDSAMYFCASDPLSSYNEQFFGPGTRLTVL.

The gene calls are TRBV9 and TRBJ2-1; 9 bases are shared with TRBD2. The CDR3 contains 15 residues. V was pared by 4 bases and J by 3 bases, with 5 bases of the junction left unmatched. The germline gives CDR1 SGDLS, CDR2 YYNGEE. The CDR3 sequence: CASSPGLASYNEQFF. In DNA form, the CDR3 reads TGTGCCAGCAGCCCCGGACTAGCGAGCTACAATGAGCAGTTCTTC.

CDR3 in amino acids: CASMDSSGNTIYF. The CDR3 coding sequence is TGTGCCAGTATGGACAGCTCTGGAAACACCATATATTTT. The gene calls are TRBV19 and TRBJ1-3; D possibly corresponds to TRBD1 (6 bases). V lost 7 bases and J lost 0, with 7 bases in between. The CDR3 contains 13 residues. CDR1 LNHDA and CDR2 SQIVND come from the germline V gene (reference sequence).

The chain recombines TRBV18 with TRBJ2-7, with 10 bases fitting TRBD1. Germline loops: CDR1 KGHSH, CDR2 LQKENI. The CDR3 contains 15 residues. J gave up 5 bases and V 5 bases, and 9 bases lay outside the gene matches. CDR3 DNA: TGTGCCAGCTCAACGGAAGGGACAGGGGTCGACGAGCAGTACTTC. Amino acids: CASSTEGTGVDEQYF.

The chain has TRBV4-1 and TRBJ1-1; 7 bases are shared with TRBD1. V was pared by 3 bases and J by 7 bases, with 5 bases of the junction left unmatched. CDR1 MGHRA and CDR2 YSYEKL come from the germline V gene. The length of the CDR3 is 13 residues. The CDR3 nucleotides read TGCGCCAGCAGCCACCCGGGACAGATTGAAGCTTTCTTT. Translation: CASSHPGQIEAFF.

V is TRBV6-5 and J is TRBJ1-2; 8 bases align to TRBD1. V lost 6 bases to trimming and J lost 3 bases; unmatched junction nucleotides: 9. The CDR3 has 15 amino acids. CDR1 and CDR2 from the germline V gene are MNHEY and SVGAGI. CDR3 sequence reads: CASRLTQGAHYGYTF. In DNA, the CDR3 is TGTGCCAGCAGACTGACTCAGGGGGCGCACTATGGCTACACCTTC.

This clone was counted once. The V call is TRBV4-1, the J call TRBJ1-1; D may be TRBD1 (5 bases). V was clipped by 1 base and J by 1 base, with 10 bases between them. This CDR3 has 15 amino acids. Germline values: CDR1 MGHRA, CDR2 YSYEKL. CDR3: CASSQVRDTNTEAFF. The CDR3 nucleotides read TGCGCCAGCAGCCAAGTCAGGGATACGAACACTGAAGCTTTCTTT.

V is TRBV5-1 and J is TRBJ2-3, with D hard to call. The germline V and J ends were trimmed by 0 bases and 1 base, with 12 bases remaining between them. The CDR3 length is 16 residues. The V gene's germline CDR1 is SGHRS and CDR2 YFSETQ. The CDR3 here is CASSLVVTTGTDTQYF. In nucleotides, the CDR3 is TGCGCCAGCAGCTTGGTTGTGACGACCGGCACAGATACGCAGTATTTT.

This CDR3 reads CASSLDSGTGDTQYF. CDR3 in DNA: TGCGCCAGCAGCTTGGATAGCGGGACCGGGGATACGCAGTATTTT. The chain uses TRBV5-1 and TRBJ2-3; 8 nucleotides agree with TRBD2. After removal of 0 bases from V and 6 bases from J, the junction contained 6 bases not matched to a gene. This CDR3 is built from 15 residues. Germline V gene lookup returns CDR1 SGHRS and CDR2 YFSETQ.

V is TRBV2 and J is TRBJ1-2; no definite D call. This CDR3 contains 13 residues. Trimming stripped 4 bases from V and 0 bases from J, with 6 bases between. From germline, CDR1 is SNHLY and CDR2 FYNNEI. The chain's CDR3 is CASSVYTNYGYTF. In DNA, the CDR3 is TGTGCCAGCAGTGTCTACACTAACTATGGCTACACCTTC.

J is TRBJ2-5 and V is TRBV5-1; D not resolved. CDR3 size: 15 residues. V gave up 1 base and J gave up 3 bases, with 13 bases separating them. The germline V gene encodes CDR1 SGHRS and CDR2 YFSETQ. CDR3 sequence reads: CASSLRPILKETQYF. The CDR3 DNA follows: TGCGCCAGCAGCTTGCGGCCCATCCTCAAAGAGACCCAGTACTTC.

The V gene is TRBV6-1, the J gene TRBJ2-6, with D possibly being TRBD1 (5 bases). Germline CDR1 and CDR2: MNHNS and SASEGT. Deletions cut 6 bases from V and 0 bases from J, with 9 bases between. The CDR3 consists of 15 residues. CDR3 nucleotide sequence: TGTGCCAGCAGGCCTGGGGCCTCTGGGGCCAACGTCCTGACTTTC. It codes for CASRPGASGANVLTF.

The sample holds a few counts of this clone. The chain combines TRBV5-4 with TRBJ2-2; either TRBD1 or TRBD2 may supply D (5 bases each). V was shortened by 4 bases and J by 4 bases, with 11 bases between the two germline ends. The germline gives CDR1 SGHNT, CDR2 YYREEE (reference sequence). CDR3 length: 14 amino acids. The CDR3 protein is CASSIGTTTGELFF. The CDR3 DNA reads TGTGCCAGCAGCATCGGGACGACCACCGGGGAGCTGTTTTTT.

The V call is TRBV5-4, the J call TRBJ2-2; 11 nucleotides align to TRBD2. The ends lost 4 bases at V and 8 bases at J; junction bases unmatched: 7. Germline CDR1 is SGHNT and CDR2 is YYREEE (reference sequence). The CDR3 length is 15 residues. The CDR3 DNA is TGTGCCAGCAGCGATAGCGGGAGGGCCACGGGGGAGCTGTTTTTT. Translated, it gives CASSDSGRATGELFF. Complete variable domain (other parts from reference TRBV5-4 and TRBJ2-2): ETGVTQSPTHLIKTRGQQVTLRCSSQSGHNTVSWYQQALGQGPQFIFQYYREEENGRGNFPPRFSGLQFPNYSSELNVNALELDDSALYLCASSDSGRATGELFFGEGSRLTVL.

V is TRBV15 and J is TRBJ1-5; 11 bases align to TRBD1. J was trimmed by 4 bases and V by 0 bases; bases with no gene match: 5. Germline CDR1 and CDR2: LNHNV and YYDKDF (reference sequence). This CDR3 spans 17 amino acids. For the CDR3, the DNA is TGTGCCACCAGCAGAGATTACGGGACAGGGGGTAATCAGCCCCAGCATTTT. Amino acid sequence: CATSRDYGTGGNQPQHF.

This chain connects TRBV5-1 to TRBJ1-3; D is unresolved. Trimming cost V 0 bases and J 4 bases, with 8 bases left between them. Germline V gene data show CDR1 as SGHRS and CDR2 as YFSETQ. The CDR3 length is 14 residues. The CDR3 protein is CASSLGGGGNTIYF. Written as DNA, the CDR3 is TGCGCCAGCAGCTTGGGCGGAGGCGGAAACACCATATATTTT.

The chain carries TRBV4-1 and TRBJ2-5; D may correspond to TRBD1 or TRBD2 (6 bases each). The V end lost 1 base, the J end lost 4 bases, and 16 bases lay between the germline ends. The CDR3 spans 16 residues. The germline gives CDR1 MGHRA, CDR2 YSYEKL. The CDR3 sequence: CASSQGGRGGGETQYF. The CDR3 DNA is TGCGCCAGCAGCCAAGGGGGGCGTGGGGGAGGAGAGACCCAGTACTTC.

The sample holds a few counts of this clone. CDR3 bases: TGCGCCAGCAGCCCAGGACAGGGCTTCGACGAGCAGTACTTC. Protein: CASSPGQGFDEQYF. V gene TRBV5-1 combines with J gene TRBJ2-7; 8 bases are a match to TRBD1. Trimming cost V 4 bases and J 5 bases; bases outside gene matches: 8. The CDR3 is made up of 14 amino acids. The germline gives CDR1 SGHRS, CDR2 YFSETQ.

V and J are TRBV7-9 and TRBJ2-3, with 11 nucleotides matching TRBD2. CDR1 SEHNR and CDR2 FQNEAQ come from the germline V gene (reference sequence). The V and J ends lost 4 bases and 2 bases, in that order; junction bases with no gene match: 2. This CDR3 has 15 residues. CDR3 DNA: TGTGCCAGCAGCTCGGGACTAGCGGCCACAGATACGCAGTATTTT. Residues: CASSSGLAATDTQYF.

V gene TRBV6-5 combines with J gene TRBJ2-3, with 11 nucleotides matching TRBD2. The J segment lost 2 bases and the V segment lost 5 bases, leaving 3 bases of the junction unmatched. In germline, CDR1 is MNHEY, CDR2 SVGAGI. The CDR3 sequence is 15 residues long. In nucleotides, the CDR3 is TGTGCCAGCAGTACGGGACTAGCGGTCACAGATACGCAGTATTTT. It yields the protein CASSTGLAVTDTQYF.